The rows below give T cell receptor beta chains drawn from one sample of a study of cytomegalovirus exposure and HLA in healthy donors. The data were produced by immunoSEQ multiplex PCR, yet TCRdb's version contains in-frame clones alone and is incomplete. The table has around 160,000 clones, roughly four fifths seen once. Sequenced input: PBMCs. These receptors all stem from a woman between 35 and 50 years old in good health and CMV-seronegative. Both conserved end residues are part of each CDR3. The D gene is left open where the match is weak. Expanded clones are given a class, and other clones once, few, many or no size at all.

D gene,J gene,CDR3 length,V gene,clone size,CDR3 DNA,CDR3 protein
-,TRBJ1-3,14,TRBV5-1,-,TGCGCCAGCAGCTTGGCTGGGAGAGGAAACACCATATATTTT,CASSLAGRGNTIYF
-,TRBJ2-1,14,TRBV6-1,-,TGTGCCAGCAGCCAGCGAGTGTCGAGGAATGAGCAGTTCTTC,CASSQRVSRNEQFF
-,TRBJ2-5,11,TRBV6-5,-,TGTGCCAGCAGACGGGGAGAGACCCAGTACTTC,CASRRGETQYF
-,TRBJ1-2,12,TRBV21-1,-,TGTGCCAGCCCCTCGAGAGGGCGGGGCTACACCTTC,CASPSRGRGYTF
-,TRBJ2-7,14,TRBV7-6,few,TGTGCCAGCAGCTTAGGTGAGGGTCCCTACGAGCAGTACTTC,CASSLGEGPYEQYF
-,TRBJ1-4,14,TRBV7-9,few,TGTGCCAGCAGTTCGGGACAAATTAATGAAAAACTGTTTTTT,CASSSGQINEKLFF
-,TRBJ2-3,16,TRBV7-3,once,TGTGCCAGCAGCCCGAAGGCAGGGAGGGGGACAGATACGCAGTATTTT,CASSPKAGRGTDTQYF
TRBD1,TRBJ1-4,15,TRBV2,-,TGTGCCAGCAGTCGCCTAACAGGGGAAAATGAGAAACTGTTTTTT,CASSRLTGENEKLFF
-,TRBJ1-3,15,TRBV6-5,-,TGTGCCAGCAGGTCTACGGGGGGCCCGGGAAACACCATATATTTT,CASRSTGGPGNTIYF
-,TRBJ2-7,13,TRBV6-5,few,TGTGCCAGCAGTGGGGGCCGGACGAGCGAGCAGTACTTC,CASSGGRTSEQYF
TRBD2,TRBJ2-3,18,TRBV7-8,-,TGTGCCAGCAGCTTAGCTTACGGTAGCGGGTTCAACACAGATACGCAGTATTTT,CASSLAYGSGFNTDTQYF
-,TRBJ2-1,15,TRBV18,-,TGTGCCAGCTCACCAACGGGAAGCGCCTACAATGAGCAGTTCTTC,CASSPTGSAYNEQFF
-,TRBJ2-7,13,TRBV30,-,TGTGCCTGGAGTGACGGTGCGGTATACGAGCAGTACTTC,CAWSDGAVYEQYF
-,TRBJ1-1,14,TRBV28,-,TGTGCCTCAGGGTTATCGGATGGACGTACTGAAGCTTTCTTT,CASGLSDGRTEAFF
-,TRBJ2-1,17,TRBV10-3,-,TGTGCCATCAGTGAGTCGACTCGGGGGGCTGAGTACAATGAGCAGTTCTTC,CAISESTRGAEYNEQFF
TRBD1,TRBJ1-2,11,TRBV29-1,-,TGCAGCGTTGGGGACAGCTATGGCTACACCTTC,CSVGDSYGYTF
-,TRBJ2-1,14,TRBV2,-,TGTGCCAGCAGTGAAAGGCTAGCCCAAGGGGGTGAGTTCTTC,CASSERLAQGGEFF
TRBD2,TRBJ2-7,14,TRBV25-1,once,TGTGCCAGCAGTCGCGGCGGGAGCTACTACGAGCAGTACTTC,CASSRGGSYYEQYF
-,TRBJ1-1,15,TRBV9,-,TGTGCCAGCAGCGGGCCACAGGGCATGGGGACTGAAGCTTTCTTT,CASSGPQGMGTEAFF
TRBD1,TRBJ2-7,13,TRBV30,-,TGTGCCTGGGACAAGGGACAGGCCTACGAGCAGTACTTC,CAWDKGQAYEQYF
TRBD1,TRBJ1-2,16,TRBV19,-,TGTGCCAGTAGTATATCGGGGACAGGGGGTGGCTATGGCTACACCTTC,CASSISGTGGGYGYTF
-,TRBJ2-2,14,TRBV10-3,-,TGTGCCACCCGGGAAGGGGGGAACACCGGGGAGCTGTTTTTT,CATREGGNTGELFF
-,TRBJ1-4,15,TRBV28,-,TGTGCCAGCAGTTTGTTAACAGGGACTAATGAAAAACTGTTTTTT,CASSLLTGTNEKLFF
-,TRBJ2-7,12,TRBV11-3,once,TGTGCCAGCAGCTTAGCTCCCTACGAGCAGTACTTC,CASSLAPYEQYF
TRBD1,TRBJ1-5,16,TRBV27,-,TGTGCCAGCAGTTCCCTCGACAGGGTAGGCAATCAGCCCCAGCATTTT,CASSSLDRVGNQPQHF
TRBD1,TRBJ1-3,16,TRBV7-9,-,TGTGCCAGCAGCTCATGGGACAGGGGGCTCGGAAACACCATATATTTT,CASSSWDRGLGNTIYF